The 9 T cell receptor beta chains in this list originate from one sample, sequenced in a study of T cells in Graves' hyperthyroidism and ophthalmopathy. RNA transcripts gave rise to amplified TCR beta CDR3 regions. The TCR CDR3 was amplified in a first-round RT-PCR using the HTBI primer set. TCRdb re-called the multiplex PCR reads through MiXCR, storing one row per CDR3 protein. The sample carries 350,000 to 400,000 distinct CDR3 sequences, over 11% recorded once. Sequenced input: blood. All receptors derive from a woman between 55 and 75 years old with Graves' hyperthyroidism.

This clonotype was seen at least ten times. The genes are TRBV5-6 and TRBJ1-2; no clear D. The CDR3 totals 14 residues. The germline CDR1 and CDR2 sequences are SGHDT and YYEEEE. The ends were cut back, 2 bases at V and 2 bases at J, with 10 bases in the middle. The CDR3 protein is CASSFDMANYGYTF. In DNA, the CDR3 is TGTGCCAGCAGCTTCGACATGGCCAACTATGGCTACACCTTC.

The J gene is TRBJ2-5, the V gene TRBV29-1; D is possibly TRBD1 (6 bases). CDR1 is SQVTM, CDR2 ANQGSEA, per germline. V lost 5 bases and J lost 13, with 17 bases in between. This CDR3 region has 11 residues. The CDR3 reads CSVRKDRQVYF. In DNA form, the CDR3 reads TGCAGCGTTAGGAAAGACAGGCAGGTGTACTTC.

The sample holds a few counts of this clonotype. The chain joins TRBV7-9 to TRBJ1-2, with D uncertain. The germline V and J ends were trimmed by 5 bases and 2 bases, with 18 bases remaining between them. CDR3 length equals 16 residues. CDR1 and CDR2 from the germline V gene are SEHNR and FQNEAQ (reference sequence). CDR3 in amino acids: CASSRGPPAANYGYTF. The CDR3 nucleotides are TGTGCCAGCAGCCGCGGACCGCCTGCCGCCAACTATGGCTACACCTTC.

This clonotype was recorded at least ten times. The chain has TRBV20-1 and TRBJ2-3; 8 bases are shared with TRBD2. The CDR3 is 14 amino acids. The trim removed 5 bases at V and 6 bases at J, leaving 10 bases unmatched. Germline loops: CDR1 DFQATT, CDR2 SNEGSKA (reference sequence). The DNA for the CDR3 is TGCAGTGCTGGGCGAGCGGGAGCTTCGGATACGCAGTATTTT. Translation: CSAGRAGASDTQYF.

In nucleotides, the CDR3 is TGTGCCAGCAGCCCCGAGCTGGGGGGGGCAAATGGCTACACCTTC. Translation gives CASSPELGGANGYTF. The chain couples TRBV6-1 to TRBJ1-2, with D possibly matching TRBD1 (6 bases). From germline, CDR1 is MNHNS and CDR2 SASEGT. CDR3 length: 15 residues. V dropped 6 bases and J dropped 6 bases, with 20 bases sitting between them.

The gene calls are TRBV7-9 and TRBJ2-7; D unresolved. V lost 1 base and J 2 bases, leaving 12 bases between the germline ends. CDR1 is SEHNR, CDR2 FQNEAQ, per germline (reference sequence). CDR3 size: 15 residues. The CDR3 sequence: CASSLDTRLTYEQYF. CDR3 in DNA: TGTGCCAGCAGCTTAGATACCAGGTTAACCTACGAGCAGTACTTC.

The CDR3 loop reads CASTAASSYNEQFF. The CDR3 DNA follows: TGTGCCAGCACCGCGGCGAGCTCCTACAATGAGCAGTTCTTC. The V and J genes are TRBV19 and TRBJ2-1; D not resolved. CDR1 is LNHDA and CDR2 is SQIVND in the germline V gene (reference sequence). The CDR3 loop spans 14 amino acids. Between the trimmed V and J ends, which lost 9 bases and 0 bases, there was a span of 12 bases.

The rearrangement uses TRBV9 and TRBJ2-2; no clear D gene. Germline V gene lookup returns CDR1 SGDLS and CDR2 YYNGEE. Trimming left V 3 bases short and J 3 bases short, with 9 bases between. CDR3 length: 14 residues. The CDR3 loop is CASSARIDTGELFF. As DNA, the CDR3 is TGTGCCAGCAGCGCGAGAATAGACACCGGGGAGCTGTTTTTT. The complete variable domain, with remaining parts taken from reference TRBV9 and TRBJ2-2, reads DSGVTQTPKHLITATGQRVTLRCSPRSGDLSVYWYQQSLDQGLQFLIQYYNGEERAKGNILERFSAQQFPDLHSELNLSSLELGDSALYFCASSARIDTGELFFGEGSRLTVL.

The chain uses TRBV11-3 and TRBJ2-2, with unresolved D. Trimming took off 7 bases at V and 6 bases at J, with 15 bases between the two ends. The germline gives CDR1 SGHNT, CDR2 YENEEA. This CDR3 region has 14 residues. CDR3 sequence: CASMYYRTPGELFF. DNA of the CDR3: TGTGCCAGCATGTATTACCGGACCCCCGGGGAGCTGTTTTTT.